The clone carrying this T cell receptor beta chain came up a few times. In TCRdb, the RT-PCR reads were re-called with MiXCR into one record per CDR3 protein. The data contain about 680,000 distinct CDR3 sequences, 13% to 15% of them singletons. The germline gives CDR1 SEHNR, CDR2 FQNEAQ (reference sequence). The CDR3 is 15 amino acids. Between the trimmed V and J ends, which lost 6 bases and 3 bases, there was a span of 17 bases. Sequencing was carried out using memory CD4+ T cells from blood. The TCR sequence derives from a female donor in good health, serving as a healthy control. The chain employs TRBV7-9 and TRBJ2-5, with D perhaps being TRBD1 or TRBD2 (5 bases each). The CDR3 region is CASRTLGGREETQYF. The CDR3 bases are TGTGCCAGCAGGACTTTAGGAGGCAGGGAAGAGACCCAGTACTTC.